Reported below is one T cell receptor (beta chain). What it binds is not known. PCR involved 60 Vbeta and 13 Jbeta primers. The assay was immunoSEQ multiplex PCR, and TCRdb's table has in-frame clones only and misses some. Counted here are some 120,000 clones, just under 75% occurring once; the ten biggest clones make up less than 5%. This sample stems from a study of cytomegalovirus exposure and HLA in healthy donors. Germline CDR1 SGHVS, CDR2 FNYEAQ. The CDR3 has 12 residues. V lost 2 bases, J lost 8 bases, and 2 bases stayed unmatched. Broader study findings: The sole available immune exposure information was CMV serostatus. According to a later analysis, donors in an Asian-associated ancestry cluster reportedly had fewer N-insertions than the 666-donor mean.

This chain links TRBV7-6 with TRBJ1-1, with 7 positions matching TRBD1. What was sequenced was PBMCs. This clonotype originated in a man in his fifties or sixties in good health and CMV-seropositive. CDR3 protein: CASSLPDREAFF. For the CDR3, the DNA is TGTGCCAGCAGCTTACCGGACAGGGAAGCTTTCTTT.